This entry is about one T cell receptor beta chain. The sample holds many counts of this clone. Its target antigen remains unknown. No base-level quality is on record; no much larger clone is a single base apart. The data stem from a study of metastatic and nonmetastatic thyroid tumors (dated by TCRdb to 2020 to 2022). About the study as a whole: Repertoires from peripheral blood and from tumor or nodule tissue samples of malignant and benign thyroid patients were compared.

Library preparation was by PCR. Sequencing relied on an Illumina HiSeq 4000. High-throughput sequencing was used to profile the TCR beta-chain CDR3 region of each patient. The paper's data handling went like this. Drawing on CDR3 differences between clinicopathological groups, the researchers built a classifier meant to tell apart patients with distant-metastatic papillary thyroid cancer. The Shannon index was used to assess repertoire diversity, and the Morisita-Horn index was used to assess tumor-blood repertoire similarity. TCRdb's own reprocessing of the public reads used fastp at Q25 and MiXCR and kept productive beta chains. None of the V and J calls come from the authors' own analysis; TCRdb made them. The sample data list 32,000 or so clones, and around 19% of these were observed just once. Of the sample, 6.5% to 8% is held by the ten largest clones. None of the patients had been given any treatment before thyroid surgery. Using T-cell receptor beta sequencing, the study looked back at clinical samples from patients collected from about 2011 to 2018.

Study-wide conclusions, independent of this receptor: In both blood and tumor samples, malignant tumors were reported to have significantly higher TCR beta diversity than benign nodules.

Looking up the germline V gene (reference sequence) yields CDR1 LNHDA and CDR2 SQIVND. A distance of 12 bases separates the germline ends of V and J, which lose 1 base and 5 bases respectively. There are 15 amino acids in the CDR3, from cysteine to phenylalanine inclusive. The retained sequence is limited to the CDR3, 45 bases, with the frame set at the first base. The sequence was collected from a female donor with papillary thyroid cancer or a benign thyroid nodule (not recorded which). Some clones in this sample may be carry-over from other donors' samples. Material for sequencing was blood. The chain uses TRBV19 and TRBJ2-1; the D gene lacks a confident call. The DNA is as follows: TGTGCCAGTAGTATAGTAGGGCATTCGAACAATGAGCAGTTCTTC. Protein translation: CASSIVGHSNNEQFF.